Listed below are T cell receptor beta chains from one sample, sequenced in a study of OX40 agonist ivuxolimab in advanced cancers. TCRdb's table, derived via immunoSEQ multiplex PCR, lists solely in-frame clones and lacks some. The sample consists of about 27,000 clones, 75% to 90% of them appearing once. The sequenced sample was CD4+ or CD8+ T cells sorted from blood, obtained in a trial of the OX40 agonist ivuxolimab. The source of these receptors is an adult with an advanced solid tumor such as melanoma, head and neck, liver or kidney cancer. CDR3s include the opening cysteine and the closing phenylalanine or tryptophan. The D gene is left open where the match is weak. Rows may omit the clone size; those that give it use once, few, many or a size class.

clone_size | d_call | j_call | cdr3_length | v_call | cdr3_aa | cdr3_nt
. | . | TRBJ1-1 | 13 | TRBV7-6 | CASSLDGGTEAFF | TGTGCCAGCAGCTTAGACGGAGGGACTGAAGCTTTCTTT
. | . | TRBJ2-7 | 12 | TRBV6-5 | CASSYIGVEQYF | TGTGCCAGCAGTTATATAGGGGTCGAGCAGTACTTC
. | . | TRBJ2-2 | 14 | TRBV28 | CASSLGDPTGELFF | TGTGCCAGCAGTTTAGGGGACCCCACCGGGGAGCTGTTTTTT
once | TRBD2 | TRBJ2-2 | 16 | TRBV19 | CASSKVMGLKSGELFF | TGTGCCAGTAGTAAAGTCATGGGACTAAAATCCGGGGAGCTGTTTTTT
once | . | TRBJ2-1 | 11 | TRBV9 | CASSVGREQFF | TGTGCCAGCAGCGTAGGAAGGGAGCAGTTCTTC
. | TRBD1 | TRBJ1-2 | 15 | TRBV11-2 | CASSLVRDRNYGYTF | TGTGCCAGCAGCTTAGTTCGGGACAGAAACTATGGCTACACCTTC
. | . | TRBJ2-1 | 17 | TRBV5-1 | CASSLGWTSSSYNEQFF | TGCGCCAGCAGCTTGGGGTGGACTTCCAGCTCCTACAATGAGCAGTTCTTC
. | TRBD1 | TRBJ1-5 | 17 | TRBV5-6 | CASSSRTGINFNQPQHF | TGTGCCAGCAGCAGCCGGACAGGGATAAATTTCAATCAGCCCCAGCATTTT
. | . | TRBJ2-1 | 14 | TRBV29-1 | CSAGGVASYNEQFF | TGCAGCGCCGGCGGGGTTGCGTCCTACAATGAGCAGTTCTTC
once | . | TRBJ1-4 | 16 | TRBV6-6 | CASRSPDLATNEKLFF | TGTGCCTCGCGCTCTCCGGACCTAGCAACTAATGAAAAACTGTTTTTT
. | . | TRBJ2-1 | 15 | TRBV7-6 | CASSKWGSSYNEQFF | TGTGCCAGCAGCAAATGGGGGAGCTCCTACAATGAGCAGTTCTTC
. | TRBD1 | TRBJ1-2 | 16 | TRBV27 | CASSVGPWGQGSGYTF | TGTGCCAGCAGTGTAGGCCCGTGGGGACAGGGAAGTGGCTACACCTTC
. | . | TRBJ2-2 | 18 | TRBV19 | CASIIWAGPLRITGELFF | TGTGCCAGTATTATCTGGGCAGGGCCGTTAAGGATCACCGGGGAGCTGTTTTTT
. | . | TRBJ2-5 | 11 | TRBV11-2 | CASSLGETQYF | TGTGCCAGCAGCTTAGGAGAGACCCAGTACTTC
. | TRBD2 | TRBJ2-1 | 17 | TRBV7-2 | CASSFLLAGGRYNEQFF | TGTGCCAGCAGCTTCCTACTAGCGGGGGGGCGCTACAATGAGCAGTTCTTC